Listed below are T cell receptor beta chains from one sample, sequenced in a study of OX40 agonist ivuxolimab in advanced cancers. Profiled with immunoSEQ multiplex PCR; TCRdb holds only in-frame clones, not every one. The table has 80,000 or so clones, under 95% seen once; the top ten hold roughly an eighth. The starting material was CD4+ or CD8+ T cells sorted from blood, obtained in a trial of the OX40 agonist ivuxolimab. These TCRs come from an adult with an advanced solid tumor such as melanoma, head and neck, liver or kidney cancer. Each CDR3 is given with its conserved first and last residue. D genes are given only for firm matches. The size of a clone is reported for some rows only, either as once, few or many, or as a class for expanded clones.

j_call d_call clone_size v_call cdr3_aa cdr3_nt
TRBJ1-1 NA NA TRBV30 CAWSVNKNTEAFF TGTGCCTGGAGTGTAAACAAGAACACTGAAGCTTTCTTT
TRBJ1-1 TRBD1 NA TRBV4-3 CASSQDLGQGGSEAFF TGCGCCAGCAGCCAAGACCTAGGACAGGGGGGGTCTGAAGCTTTCTTT
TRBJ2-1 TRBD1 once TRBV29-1 CSVATGGSEQFF TGCAGCGTTGCCACAGGGGGCAGTGAGCAGTTCTTC
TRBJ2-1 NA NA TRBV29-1 CSVDGAPLYNEQFF TGCAGCGTTGACGGGGCCCCCCTCTACAATGAGCAGTTCTTC
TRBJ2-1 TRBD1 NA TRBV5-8 CASSSDRGYMNEQFF TGTGCCAGCAGCTCCGACAGGGGATACATGAATGAGCAGTTCTTC
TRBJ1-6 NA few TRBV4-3 CASSQDNGDAPLHF TGCGCCAGCAGCCAAGATAACGGGGACGCACCCCTCCACTTT
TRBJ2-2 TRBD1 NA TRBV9 CASSDPQGEMNTGELFF TGTGCCAGCAGCGACCCCCAGGGGGAGATGAACACCGGGGAGCTGTTTTTT
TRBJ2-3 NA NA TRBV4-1 CASSQDAVEDTQYF TGCGCCAGCAGCCAAGATGCGGTAGAAGATACGCAGTATTTT
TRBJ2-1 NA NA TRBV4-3 CASSPGSSQISYNEQFF TGCGCCAGCAGCCCAGGATCATCACAAATCTCCTACAATGAGCAGTTCTTC
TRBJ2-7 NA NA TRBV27 CASSLLGQFYEQYF TGTGCCAGCAGTTTATTGGGCCAGTTCTACGAGCAGTACTTC
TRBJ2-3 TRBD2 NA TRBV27 CASTLSSGTSGSPDTQYF TGTGCCAGCACCCTCTCATCCGGGACTAGCGGGAGCCCAGATACGCAGTATTTT
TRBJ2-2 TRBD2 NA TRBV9 CASSPGLAGGRTGELFF TGTGCCAGCAGCCCTGGACTAGCGGGAGGCCGCACCGGGGAGCTGTTTTTT
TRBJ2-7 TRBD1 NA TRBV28 CASSFGTGGFYEQYF TGTGCCAGCAGTTTCGGGACAGGGGGCTTCTACGAGCAGTACTTC
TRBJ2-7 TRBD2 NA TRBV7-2 CASSQGPSGRYEQYF TGTGCCAGCAGCCAAGGCCCTAGCGGGAGGTACGAGCAGTACTTC
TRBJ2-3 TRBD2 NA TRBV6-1 CASSDPGTSFLRGDTQYF TGTGCCAGCAGTGACCCCGGGACTAGCTTTTTGCGGGGAGATACGCAGTATTTT
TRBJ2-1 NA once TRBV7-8 CASSAYNEQFF TGTGCCAGCAGCGCCTACAATGAGCAGTTCTTC
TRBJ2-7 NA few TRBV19 CASGGPTYEQYF TGTGCCAGCGGTGGTCCCACCTACGAGCAGTACTTC
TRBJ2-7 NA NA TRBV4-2 CASSQGPQLSYEQYF TGTGCCAGCAGCCAAGGCCCACAGCTGTCCTACGAGCAGTACTTC
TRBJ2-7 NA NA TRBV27 CASSLTGPLRVDEQYF TGTGCCAGCAGTTTAACTGGTCCCCTCCGGGTCGACGAGCAGTACTTC
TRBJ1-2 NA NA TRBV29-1 CSVGSNFDILRGYTF TGCAGCGTTGGAAGCAATTTCGACATCCTGCGGGGCTACACCTTC
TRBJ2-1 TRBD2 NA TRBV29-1 CSVETPSGSYNEQFF TGCAGCGTTGAAACGCCTAGCGGGTCCTACAATGAGCAGTTCTTC
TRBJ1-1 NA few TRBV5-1 CASSLEWGEAFF TGCGCCAGCAGCCTCGAGTGGGGTGAAGCTTTCTTT
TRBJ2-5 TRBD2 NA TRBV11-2 CASSSSGEAQYF TGTGCCAGCAGCTCTAGCGGGGAGGCCCAGTACTTC
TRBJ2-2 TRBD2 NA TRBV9 CASSVTGLGDTGELFF TGTGCCAGCAGCGTGACGGGACTAGGTGACACCGGGGAGCTGTTTTTT
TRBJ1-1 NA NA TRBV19 CASSPGHRNTEAFF TGTGCCAGTAGCCCGGGACACCGGAACACTGAAGCTTTCTTT
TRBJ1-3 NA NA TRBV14 CASSPWTDLGNTIYF TGTGCCAGCAGCCCATGGACCGATTTGGGAAACACCATATATTTT
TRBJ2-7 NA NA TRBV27 CASSGSTSEQYF TGTGCCAGCAGTGGATCGACTAGCGAGCAGTACTTC
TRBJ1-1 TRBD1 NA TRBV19 CASSISRGQDTEAFF TGTGCCAGTAGTATCTCCAGGGGGCAAGACACTGAAGCTTTCTTT
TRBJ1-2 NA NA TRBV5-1 CASSSEPNYGYTF TGCGCCAGCAGCTCTGAGCCGAACTATGGCTACACCTTC
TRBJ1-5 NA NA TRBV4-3 CASSQEGGQPQHF TGCGCCAGCAGCCAAGAAGGTGGTCAGCCCCAGCATTTT
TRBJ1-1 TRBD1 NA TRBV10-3 CAISESGQGVSGTEAFF TGTGCCATCAGTGAGTCGGGGCAGGGGGTAAGCGGCACTGAAGCTTTCTTT
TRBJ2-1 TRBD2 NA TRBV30 CAWSVGLAGNNEQFF TGTGCCTGGAGTGTAGGGCTAGCGGGGAACAATGAGCAGTTCTTC
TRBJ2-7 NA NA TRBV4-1 CASSQGDGYEQYF TGCGCCAGCAGCCAAGGGGACGGCTACGAGCAGTACTTC
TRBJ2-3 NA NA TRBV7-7 CASSRLRAQGTLHLSTDTQYF TGTGCTAGCAGCCGATTACGGGCTCAGGGGACGTTACACCTTAGCACAGATACGCAGTATTTT
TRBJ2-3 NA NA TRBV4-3 CASSPGLPATDTQYF TGCGCCAGCAGCCCGGGGCTGCCGGCCACAGATACGCAGTATTTT
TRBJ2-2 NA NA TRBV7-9 CASSLALLTGELFF TGTGCCAGCAGCTTAGCCCTTTTGACCGGGGAGCTGTTTTTT
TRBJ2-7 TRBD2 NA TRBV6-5 CASSFRLASGEQYF TGTGCCAGCAGCTTCCGACTAGCCTCCGGCGAGCAGTACTTC
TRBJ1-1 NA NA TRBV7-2 CASSLGGSNEAFF TGTGCCAGCAGCTTAGGGGGGTCAAATGAAGCTTTCTTT
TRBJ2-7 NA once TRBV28 CASSRSQIISEQYF TGTGCCAGCAGTCGGTCTCAAATCATCTCCGAGCAGTACTTC
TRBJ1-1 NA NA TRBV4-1 CASSPDGGIEAFF TGCGCCAGCAGCCCGGACGGCGGGATTGAAGCTTTCTTT
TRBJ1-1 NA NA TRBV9 CASSVGVGGNTEAFF TGTGCCAGCAGCGTAGGGGTAGGGGGGAACACTGAAGCTTTCTTT
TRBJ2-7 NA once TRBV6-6 CASSYLVGKDTYEQYF TGTGCCAGCAGTTACCTGGTAGGGAAAGACACCTACGAGCAGTACTTC
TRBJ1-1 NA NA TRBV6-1 CASRGPGGLGSEAFF TGTGCCAGCAGAGGACCGGGGGGCCTAGGGTCGGAAGCTTTCTTT
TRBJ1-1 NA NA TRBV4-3 CASSLRGGFNTEAFF TGCGCCAGCAGCCTAAGGGGCGGGTTTAACACTGAAGCTTTCTTT
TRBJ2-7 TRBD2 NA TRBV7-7 CASSPGLASTYEQYF TGTGCTAGCAGCCCCGGACTAGCATCTACCTACGAGCAGTACTTC
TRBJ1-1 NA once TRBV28 CASSFVRGGTNTEAFF TGTGCCAGCAGTTTTGTCCGGGGGGGAACGAACACTGAAGCTTTCTTT
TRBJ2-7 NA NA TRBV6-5 CASSYRTGEQYF TGTGCCAGCAGTTACCGGACTGGCGAGCAGTACTTC
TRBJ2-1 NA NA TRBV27 CASSPRTPTSSYNEQFF TGTGCCAGCAGTCCGCGGACACCCACTAGCTCCTACAATGAGCAGTTCTTC
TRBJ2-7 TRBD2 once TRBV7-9 CASSSRLAGLSYEQYF TGTGCCAGCAGCTCCCGACTAGCGGGGTTATCCTACGAGCAGTACTTC
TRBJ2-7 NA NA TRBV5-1 CASSLIPYEQYF TGCGCCAGCAGCTTAATACCCTACGAGCAGTACTTC